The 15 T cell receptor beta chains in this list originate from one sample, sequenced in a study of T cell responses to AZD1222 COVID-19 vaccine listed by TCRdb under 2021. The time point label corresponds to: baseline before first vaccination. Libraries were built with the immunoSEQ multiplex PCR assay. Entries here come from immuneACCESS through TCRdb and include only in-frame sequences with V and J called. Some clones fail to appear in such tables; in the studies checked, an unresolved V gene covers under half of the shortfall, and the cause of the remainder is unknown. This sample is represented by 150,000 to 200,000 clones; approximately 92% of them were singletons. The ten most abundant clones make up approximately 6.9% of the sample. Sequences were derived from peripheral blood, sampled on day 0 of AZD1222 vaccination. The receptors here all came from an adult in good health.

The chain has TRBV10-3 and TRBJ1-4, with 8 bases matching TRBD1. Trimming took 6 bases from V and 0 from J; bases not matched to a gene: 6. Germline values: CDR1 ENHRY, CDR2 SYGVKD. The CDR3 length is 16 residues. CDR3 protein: CAISWDRPATNEKLFF. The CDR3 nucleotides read TGTGCCATCAGCTGGGACAGGCCTGCAACTAATGAAAAACTGTTTTTT.

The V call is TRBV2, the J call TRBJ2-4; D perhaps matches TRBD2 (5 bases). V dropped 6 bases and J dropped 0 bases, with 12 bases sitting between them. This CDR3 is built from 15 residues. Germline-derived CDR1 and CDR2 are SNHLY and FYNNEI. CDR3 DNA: TGTGCCAGCAGGGACTCTATTATAGCCAAAAACATTCAGTACTTC. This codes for CASRDSIIAKNIQYF.

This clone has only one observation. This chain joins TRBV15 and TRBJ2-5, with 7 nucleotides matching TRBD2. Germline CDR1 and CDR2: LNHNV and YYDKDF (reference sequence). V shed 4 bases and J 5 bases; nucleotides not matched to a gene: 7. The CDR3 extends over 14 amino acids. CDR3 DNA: TGTGCCACCAGCATACAATGGGGGGGGGAGACCCAGTACTTC. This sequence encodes CATSIQWGGETQYF.

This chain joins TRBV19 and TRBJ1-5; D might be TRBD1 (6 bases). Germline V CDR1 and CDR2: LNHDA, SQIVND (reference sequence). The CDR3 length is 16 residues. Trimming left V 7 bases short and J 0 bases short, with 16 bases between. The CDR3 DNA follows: TGTGCCAGTAAGGTCAGGGGTGGCTATAGCAATCAGCCCCAGCATTTT. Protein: CASKVRGGYSNQPQHF.

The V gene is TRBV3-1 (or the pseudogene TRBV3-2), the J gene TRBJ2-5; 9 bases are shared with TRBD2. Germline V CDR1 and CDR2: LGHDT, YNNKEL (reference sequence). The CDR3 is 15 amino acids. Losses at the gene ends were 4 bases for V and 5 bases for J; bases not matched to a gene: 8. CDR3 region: CASSLLRGGRETQYF. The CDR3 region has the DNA TGTGCCAGCAGCCTTCTGCGGGGGGGCCGGGAGACCCAGTACTTC.

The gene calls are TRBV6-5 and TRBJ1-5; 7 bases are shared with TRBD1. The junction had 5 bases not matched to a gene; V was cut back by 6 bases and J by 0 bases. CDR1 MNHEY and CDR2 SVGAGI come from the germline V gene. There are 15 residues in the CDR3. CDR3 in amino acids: CASSLTGYSNQPQHF. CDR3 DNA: TGTGCCAGCAGCCTGACAGGGTATAGCAATCAGCCCCAGCATTTT.

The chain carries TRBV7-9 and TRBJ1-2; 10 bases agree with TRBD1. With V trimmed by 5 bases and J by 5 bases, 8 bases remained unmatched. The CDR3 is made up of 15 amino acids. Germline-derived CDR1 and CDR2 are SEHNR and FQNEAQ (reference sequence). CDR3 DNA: TGTGCCAGCAGCCAGCGACAGGGGGCCATATATGGCTACACCTTC. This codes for CASSQRQGAIYGYTF.

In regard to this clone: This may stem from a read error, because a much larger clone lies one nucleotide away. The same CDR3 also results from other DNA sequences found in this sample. The DNA for the CDR3 is TGTGCCAGCAGTGAACTAGCGGGGGGCCAAGAGACCCAGTACTTC. Its translation is CASSELAGGQETQYF. The J gene is TRBJ2-5, the V gene TRBV6-1; 11 nucleotides agree with TRBD2. In germline, CDR1 is MNHNS, CDR2 SASEGT. Trimming cost V 2 bases and J 1 base; bases outside gene matches: 0. The CDR3 contains 15 residues.

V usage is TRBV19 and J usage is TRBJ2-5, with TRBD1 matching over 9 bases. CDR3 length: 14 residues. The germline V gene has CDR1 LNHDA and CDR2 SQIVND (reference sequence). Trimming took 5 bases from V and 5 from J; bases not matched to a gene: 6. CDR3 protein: CASSGTGIEETQYF. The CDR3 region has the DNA TGTGCCAGTAGTGGGACAGGGATAGAGGAGACCCAGTACTTC.

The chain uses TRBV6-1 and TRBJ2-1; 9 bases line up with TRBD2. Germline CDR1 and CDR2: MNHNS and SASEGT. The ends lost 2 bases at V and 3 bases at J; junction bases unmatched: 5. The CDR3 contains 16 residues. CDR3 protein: CASSELSSGVYNEQFF. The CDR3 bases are TGTGCCAGCAGTGAACTCTCTAGCGGGGTCTACAATGAGCAGTTCTTC.

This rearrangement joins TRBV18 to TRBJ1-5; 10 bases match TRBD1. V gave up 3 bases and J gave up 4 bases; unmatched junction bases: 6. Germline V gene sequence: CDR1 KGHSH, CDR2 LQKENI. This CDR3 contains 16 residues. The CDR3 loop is CASSPGTGATNQPQHF. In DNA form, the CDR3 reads TGTGCCAGCTCACCTGGGACAGGGGCCACAAATCAGCCCCAGCATTTT.

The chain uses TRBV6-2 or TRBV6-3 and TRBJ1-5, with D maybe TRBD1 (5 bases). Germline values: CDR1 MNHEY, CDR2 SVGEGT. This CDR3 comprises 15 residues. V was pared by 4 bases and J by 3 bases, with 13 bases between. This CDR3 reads CASSFRERVNQPQHF. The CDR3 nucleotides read TGTGCCAGCAGTTTCAGGGAAAGGGTCAATCAGCCCCAGCATTTT.

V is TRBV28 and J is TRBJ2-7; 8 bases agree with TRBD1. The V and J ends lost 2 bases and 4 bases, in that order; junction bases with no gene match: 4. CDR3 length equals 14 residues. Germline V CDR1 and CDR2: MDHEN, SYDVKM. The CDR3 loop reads CASSLGRGPYEQYF. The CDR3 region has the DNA TGTGCCAGCAGTTTAGGCAGGGGGCCTTACGAGCAGTACTTC. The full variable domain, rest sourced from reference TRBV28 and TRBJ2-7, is DVKVTQSSRYLVKRTGEKVFLECVQDMDHENMFWYRQDPGLGLRLIYFSYDVKMKEKGDIPEGYSVSREKKERFSLILESASTNQTSMYLCASSLGRGPYEQYFGPGTRLTVT.

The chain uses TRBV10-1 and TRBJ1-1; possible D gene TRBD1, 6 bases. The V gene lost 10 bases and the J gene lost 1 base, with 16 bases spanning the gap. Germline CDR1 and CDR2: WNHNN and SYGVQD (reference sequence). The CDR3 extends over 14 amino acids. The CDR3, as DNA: TGCGCCAACGACAGGAGTGATGCGAACACTGAAGCTTTCTTT. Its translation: CANDRSDANTEAFF.

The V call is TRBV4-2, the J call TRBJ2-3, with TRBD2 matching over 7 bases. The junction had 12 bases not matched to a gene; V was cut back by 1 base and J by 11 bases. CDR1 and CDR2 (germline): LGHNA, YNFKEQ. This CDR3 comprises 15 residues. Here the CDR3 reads CASSQVLSREAGQYF. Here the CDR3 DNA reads TGTGCCAGCAGCCAAGTCCTCTCCCGGGAGGCCGGGCAGTATTTT.